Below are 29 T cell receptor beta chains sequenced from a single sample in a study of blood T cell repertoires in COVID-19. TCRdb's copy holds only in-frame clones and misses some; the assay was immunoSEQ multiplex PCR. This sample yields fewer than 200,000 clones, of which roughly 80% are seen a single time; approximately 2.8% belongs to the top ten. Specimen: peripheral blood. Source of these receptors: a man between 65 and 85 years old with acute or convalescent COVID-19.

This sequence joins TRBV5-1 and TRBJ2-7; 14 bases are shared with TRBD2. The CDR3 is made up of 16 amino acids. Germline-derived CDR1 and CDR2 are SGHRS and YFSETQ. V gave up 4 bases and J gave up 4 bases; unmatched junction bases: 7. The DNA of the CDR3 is TGCGCCAGCAGCATAGGACTAGCGGGGGGCCGGTACGAGCAGTACTTC. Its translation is CASSIGLAGGRYEQYF.

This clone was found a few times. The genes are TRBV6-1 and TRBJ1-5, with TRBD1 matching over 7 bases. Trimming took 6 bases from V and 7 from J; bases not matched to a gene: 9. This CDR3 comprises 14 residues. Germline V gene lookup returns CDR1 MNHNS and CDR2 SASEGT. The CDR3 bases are TGTGCCAGCAGCATCGACAGGGATGACCAGCCCCAGCATTTT. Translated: CASSIDRDDQPQHF.

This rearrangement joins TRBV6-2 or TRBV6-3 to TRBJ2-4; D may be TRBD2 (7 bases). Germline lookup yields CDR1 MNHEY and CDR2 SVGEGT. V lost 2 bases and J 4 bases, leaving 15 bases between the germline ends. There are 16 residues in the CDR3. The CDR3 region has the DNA TGTGCCAGCAGTTACGGTGGGGGGGCGAGGAAAAACATTCAGTACTTC. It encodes CASSYGGGARKNIQYF.

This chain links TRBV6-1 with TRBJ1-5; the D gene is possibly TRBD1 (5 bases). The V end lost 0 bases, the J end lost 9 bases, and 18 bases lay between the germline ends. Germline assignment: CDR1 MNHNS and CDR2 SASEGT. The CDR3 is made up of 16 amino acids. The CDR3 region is CASSEAGTGSGSPQHF. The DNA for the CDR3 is TGTGCCAGCAGTGAAGCAGGCACAGGTAGTGGTTCGCCCCAGCATTTT.

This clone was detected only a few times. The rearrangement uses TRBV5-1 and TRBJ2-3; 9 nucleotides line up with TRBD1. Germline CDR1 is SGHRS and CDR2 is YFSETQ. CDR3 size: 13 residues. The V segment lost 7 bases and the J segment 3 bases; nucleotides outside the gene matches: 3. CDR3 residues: CASGTGSTDTQYF. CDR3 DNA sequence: TGCGCCAGCGGGACAGGGAGTACAGATACGCAGTATTTT.

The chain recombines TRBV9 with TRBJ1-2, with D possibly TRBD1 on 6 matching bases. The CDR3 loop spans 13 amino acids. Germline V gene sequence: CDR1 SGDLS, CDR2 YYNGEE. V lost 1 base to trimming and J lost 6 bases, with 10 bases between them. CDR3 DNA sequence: TGTGCCAGCAGCGTAACCGGGACAAATGGCTACACCTTC. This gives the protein CASSVTGTNGYTF. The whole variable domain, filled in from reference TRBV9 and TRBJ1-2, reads DSGVTQTPKHLITATGQRVTLRCSPRSGDLSVYWYQQSLDQGLQFLIQYYNGEERAKGNILERFSAQQFPDLHSELNLSSLELGDSALYFCASSVTGTNGYTFGSGTRLTVV.

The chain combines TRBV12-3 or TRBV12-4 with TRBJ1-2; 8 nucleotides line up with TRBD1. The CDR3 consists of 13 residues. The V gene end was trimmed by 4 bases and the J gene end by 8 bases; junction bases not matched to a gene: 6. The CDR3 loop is CASSSSGQGGYTF. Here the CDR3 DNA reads TGTGCCAGCAGTTCGTCCGGACAGGGCGGCTACACCTTC.

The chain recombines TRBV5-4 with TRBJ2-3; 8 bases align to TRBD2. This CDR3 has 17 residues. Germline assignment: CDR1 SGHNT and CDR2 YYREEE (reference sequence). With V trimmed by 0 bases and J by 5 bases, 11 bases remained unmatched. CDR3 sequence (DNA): TGTGCCAGCAGCTTGGACGCGGCGGGGGGCCGGGTAGATACGCAGTATTTT. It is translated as CASSLDAAGGRVDTQYF.

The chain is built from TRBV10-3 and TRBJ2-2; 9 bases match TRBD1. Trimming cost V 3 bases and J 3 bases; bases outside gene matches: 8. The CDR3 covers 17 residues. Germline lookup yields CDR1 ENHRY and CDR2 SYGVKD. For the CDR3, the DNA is TGTGCCATCAGTGATTCCGGGACAGGGTTCGACACCGGGGAGCTGTTTTTT. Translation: CAISDSGTGFDTGELFF.

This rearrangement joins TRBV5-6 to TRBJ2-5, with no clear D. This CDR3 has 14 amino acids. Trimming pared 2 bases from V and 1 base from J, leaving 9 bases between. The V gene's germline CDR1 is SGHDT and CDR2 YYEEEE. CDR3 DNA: TGTGCCAGCAGCTTAAGGTCAGGCCAAGAGACCCAGTACTTC. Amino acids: CASSLRSGQETQYF.

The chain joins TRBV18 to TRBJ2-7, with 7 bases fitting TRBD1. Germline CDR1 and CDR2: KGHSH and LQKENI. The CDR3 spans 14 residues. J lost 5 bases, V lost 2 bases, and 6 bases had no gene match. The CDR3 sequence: CASSPLQGLNEQYF. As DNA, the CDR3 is TGTGCCAGCTCACCATTACAGGGGCTCAACGAGCAGTACTTC.

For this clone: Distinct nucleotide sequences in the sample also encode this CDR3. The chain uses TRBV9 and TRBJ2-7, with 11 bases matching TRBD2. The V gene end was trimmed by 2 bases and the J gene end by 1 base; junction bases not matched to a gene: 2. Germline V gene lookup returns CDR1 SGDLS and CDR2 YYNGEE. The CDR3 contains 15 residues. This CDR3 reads CASSVGTSGSYEQYF. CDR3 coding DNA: TGTGCCAGCAGCGTTGGGACTAGCGGTTCCTACGAGCAGTACTTC.

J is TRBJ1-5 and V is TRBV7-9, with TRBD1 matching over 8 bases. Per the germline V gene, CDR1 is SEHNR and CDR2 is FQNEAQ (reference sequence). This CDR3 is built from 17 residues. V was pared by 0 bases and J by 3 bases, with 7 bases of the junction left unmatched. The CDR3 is CASSLAIGTGYNQPQHF. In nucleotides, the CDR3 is TGTGCCAGCAGCTTAGCGATAGGGACAGGATACAATCAGCCCCAGCATTTT.

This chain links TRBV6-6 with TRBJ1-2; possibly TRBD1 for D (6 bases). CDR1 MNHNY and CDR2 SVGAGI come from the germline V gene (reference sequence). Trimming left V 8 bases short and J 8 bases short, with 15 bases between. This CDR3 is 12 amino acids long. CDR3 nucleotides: TGTGCCAGCCACAGGGAAGGTGAGGGCTACACCTTC. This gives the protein CASHREGEGYTF.

The CDR3 loop is CASSRRLVGGGNEQFF. Here the CDR3 DNA reads TGTGCCAGTAGTCGACGGCTAGTGGGAGGGGGCAATGAGCAGTTCTTC. This chain uses TRBV19 with TRBJ2-1; TRBD2 is a possible D gene (7 bases). CDR1 and CDR2 from the germline V gene are LNHDA and SQIVND (reference sequence). V was clipped by 5 bases and J by 6 bases, with 20 bases between them. This CDR3 has 16 residues.

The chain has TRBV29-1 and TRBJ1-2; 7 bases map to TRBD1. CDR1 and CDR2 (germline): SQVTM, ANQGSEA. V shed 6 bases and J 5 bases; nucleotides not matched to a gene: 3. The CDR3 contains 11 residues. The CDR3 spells CSVGQTYGYTF. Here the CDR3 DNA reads TGCAGCGTGGGACAGACATATGGCTACACCTTC.

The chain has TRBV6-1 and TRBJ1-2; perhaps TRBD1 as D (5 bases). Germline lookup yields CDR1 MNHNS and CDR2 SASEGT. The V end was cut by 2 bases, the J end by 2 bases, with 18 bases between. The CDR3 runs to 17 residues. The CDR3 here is CASSELRGLQQNYGYTF. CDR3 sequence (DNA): TGTGCCAGCAGTGAACTAAGGGGACTTCAACAGAACTATGGCTACACCTTC.

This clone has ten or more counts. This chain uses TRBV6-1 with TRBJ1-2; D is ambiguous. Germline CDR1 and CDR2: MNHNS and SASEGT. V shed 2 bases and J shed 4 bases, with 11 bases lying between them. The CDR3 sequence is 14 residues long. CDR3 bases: TGTGCCAGCAGTGAAATTAACACCGTCTATGGCTACACCTTC. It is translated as CASSEINTVYGYTF.

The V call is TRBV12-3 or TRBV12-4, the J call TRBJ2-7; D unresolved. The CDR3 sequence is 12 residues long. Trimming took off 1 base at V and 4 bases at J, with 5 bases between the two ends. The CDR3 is CASSLVEYEQYF. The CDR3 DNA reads TGTGCCAGCAGTTTAGTAGAATACGAGCAGTACTTC.

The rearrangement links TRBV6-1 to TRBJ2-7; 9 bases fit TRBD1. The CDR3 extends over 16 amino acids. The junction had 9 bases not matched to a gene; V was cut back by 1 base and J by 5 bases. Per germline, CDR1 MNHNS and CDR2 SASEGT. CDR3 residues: CASSEVTGQGNNEQYF. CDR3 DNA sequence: TGTGCCAGCAGTGAAGTGACGGGACAGGGCAACAACGAGCAGTACTTC.

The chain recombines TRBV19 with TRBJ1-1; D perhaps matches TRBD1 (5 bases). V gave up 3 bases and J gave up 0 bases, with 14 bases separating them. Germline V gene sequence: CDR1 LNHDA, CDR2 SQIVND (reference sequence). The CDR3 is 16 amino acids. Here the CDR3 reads CASSMIGGAMNTEAFF. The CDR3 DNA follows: TGTGCCAGTAGTATGATCGGAGGGGCCATGAACACTGAAGCTTTCTTT.

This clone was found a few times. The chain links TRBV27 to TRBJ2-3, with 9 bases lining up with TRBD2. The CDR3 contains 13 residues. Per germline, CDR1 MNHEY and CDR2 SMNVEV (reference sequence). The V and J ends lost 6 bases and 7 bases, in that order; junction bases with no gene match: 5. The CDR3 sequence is CASRLAGKYTQYF. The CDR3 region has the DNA TGTGCCAGCAGACTAGCGGGCAAATATACGCAGTATTTT.

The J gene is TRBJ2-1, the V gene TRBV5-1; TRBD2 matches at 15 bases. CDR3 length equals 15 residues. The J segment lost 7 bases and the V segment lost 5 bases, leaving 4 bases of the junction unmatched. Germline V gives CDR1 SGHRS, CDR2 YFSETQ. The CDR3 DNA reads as TGCGCCAGCAGACCCGGACTAGCGGGGGGGAATGAGCAGTTCTTC. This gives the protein CASRPGLAGGNEQFF.

In DNA, the CDR3 is TGTGCCAGCAGTTCTCGACATACTGAAGCTTTCTTT. Its translation is CASSSRHTEAFF. The J gene is TRBJ1-1, the V gene TRBV6-5; D gene unclear. CDR1 and CDR2 from the germline V gene are MNHEY and SVGAGI. Between the trimmed V and J ends, which lost 4 bases and 5 bases, there was a span of 8 bases. The CDR3 is 12 amino acids.

CDR3 region: CASSVGLAGASYNEQFF. DNA for the CDR3: TGTGCCAGCAGCGTAGGGCTAGCGGGAGCCTCCTACAATGAGCAGTTCTTC. The chain carries TRBV9 and TRBJ2-1, with TRBD2 identical over 10 bases. The CDR3 length is 17 residues. Germline CDR1 is SGDLS and CDR2 is YYNGEE. The J segment lost 0 bases and the V segment lost 0 bases, leaving 3 bases of the junction unmatched.

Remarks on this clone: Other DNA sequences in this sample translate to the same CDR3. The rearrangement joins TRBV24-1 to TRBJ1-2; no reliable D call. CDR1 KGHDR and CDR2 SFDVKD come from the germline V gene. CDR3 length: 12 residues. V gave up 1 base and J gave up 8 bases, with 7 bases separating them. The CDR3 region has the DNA TGTGCCACCAGTGATTTTGGCGGAGGCTACACCTTC. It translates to CATSDFGGGYTF.

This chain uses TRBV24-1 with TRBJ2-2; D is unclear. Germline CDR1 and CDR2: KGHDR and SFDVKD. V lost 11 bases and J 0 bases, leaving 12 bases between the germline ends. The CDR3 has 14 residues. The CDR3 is CASEAVANTGELFF. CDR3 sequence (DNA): TGTGCCAGCGAGGCCGTTGCGAACACCGGGGAGCTGTTTTTT.

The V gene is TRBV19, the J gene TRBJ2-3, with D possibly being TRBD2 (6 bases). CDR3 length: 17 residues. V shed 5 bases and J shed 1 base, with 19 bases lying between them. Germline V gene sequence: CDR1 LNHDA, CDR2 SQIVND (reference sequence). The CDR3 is CASSVSEGLWGTDTQYF. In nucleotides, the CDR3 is TGTGCCAGTAGTGTGTCGGAGGGCCTCTGGGGCACAGATACGCAGTATTTT.

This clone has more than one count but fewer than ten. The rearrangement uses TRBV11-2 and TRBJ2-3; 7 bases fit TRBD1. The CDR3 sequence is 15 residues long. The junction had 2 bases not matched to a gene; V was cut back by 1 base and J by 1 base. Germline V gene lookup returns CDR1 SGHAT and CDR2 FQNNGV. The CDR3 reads CASSLVDRGTDTQYF. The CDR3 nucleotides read TGTGCCAGCAGCTTAGTTGACAGGGGCACAGATACGCAGTATTTT.